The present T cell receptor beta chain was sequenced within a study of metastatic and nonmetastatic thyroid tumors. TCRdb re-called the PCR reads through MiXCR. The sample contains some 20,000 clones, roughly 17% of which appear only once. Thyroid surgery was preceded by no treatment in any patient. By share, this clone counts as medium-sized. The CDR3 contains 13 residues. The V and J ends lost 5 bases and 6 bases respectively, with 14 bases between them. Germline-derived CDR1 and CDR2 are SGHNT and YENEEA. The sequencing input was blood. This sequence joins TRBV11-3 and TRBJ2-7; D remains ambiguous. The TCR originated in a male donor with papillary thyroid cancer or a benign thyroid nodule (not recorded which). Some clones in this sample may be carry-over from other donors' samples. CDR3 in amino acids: CASSLLFRSEQYF. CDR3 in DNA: TGTGCCAGCAGCCTACTCTTCCGCTCCGAGCAGTACTTC.